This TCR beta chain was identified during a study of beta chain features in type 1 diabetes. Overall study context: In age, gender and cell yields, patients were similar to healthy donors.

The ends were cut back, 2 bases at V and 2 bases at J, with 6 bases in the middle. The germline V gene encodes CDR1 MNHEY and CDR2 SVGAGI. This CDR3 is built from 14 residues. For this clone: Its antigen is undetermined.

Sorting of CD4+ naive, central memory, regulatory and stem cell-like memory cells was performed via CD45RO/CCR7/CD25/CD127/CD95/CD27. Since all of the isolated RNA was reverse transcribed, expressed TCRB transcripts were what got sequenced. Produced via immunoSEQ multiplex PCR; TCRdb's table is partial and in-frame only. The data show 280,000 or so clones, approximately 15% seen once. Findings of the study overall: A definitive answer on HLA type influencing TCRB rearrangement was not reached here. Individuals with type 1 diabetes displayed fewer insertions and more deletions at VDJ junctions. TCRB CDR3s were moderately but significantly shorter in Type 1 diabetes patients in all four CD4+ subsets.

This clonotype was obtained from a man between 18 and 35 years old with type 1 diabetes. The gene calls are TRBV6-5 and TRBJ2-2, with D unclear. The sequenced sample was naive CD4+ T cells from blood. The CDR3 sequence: CASSYQHNTGELFF. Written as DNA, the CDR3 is TGTGCCAGCAGTTACCAACACAACACCGGGGAGCTGTTTTTT.